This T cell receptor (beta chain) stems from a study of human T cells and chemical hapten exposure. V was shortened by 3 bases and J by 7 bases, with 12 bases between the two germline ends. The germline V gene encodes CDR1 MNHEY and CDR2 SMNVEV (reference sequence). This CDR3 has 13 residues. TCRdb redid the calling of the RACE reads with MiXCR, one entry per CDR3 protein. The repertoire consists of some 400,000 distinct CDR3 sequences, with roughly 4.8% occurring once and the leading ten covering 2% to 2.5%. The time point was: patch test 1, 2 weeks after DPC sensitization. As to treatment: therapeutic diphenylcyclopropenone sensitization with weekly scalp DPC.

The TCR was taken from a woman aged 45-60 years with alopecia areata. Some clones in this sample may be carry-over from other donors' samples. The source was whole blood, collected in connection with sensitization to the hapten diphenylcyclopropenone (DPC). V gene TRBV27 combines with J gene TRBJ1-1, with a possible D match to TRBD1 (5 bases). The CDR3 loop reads CASSFWAGLEAFF. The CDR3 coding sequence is TGTGCCAGCAGTTTTTGGGCGGGGCTTGAAGCTTTCTTT.